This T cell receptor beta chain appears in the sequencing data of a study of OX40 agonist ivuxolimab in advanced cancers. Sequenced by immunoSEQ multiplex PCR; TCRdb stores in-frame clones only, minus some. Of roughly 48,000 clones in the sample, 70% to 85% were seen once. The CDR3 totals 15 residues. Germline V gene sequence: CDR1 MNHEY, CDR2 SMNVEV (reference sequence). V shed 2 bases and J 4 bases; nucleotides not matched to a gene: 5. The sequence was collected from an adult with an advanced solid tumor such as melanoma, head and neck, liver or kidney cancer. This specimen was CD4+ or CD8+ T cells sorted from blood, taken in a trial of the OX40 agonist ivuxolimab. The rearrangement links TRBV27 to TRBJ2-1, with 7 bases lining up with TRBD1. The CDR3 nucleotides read TGTGCCAGCAGTTTAGAGGGGGCCCTATACAATGAGCAGTTCTTC. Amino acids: CASSLEGALYNEQFF.